Below, 18 T cell receptor beta chains from the same sample are listed, as sequenced in a study of Tregs in tolerant kidney transplant recipients. Clones were sequenced by immunoSEQ multiplex PCR, and TCRdb holds only the in-frame ones, with some missing. In the table there are fewer than 150,000 clones, roughly 92% of which are singletons. The sequenced sample was CD4+ T cells from blood. These receptors came from a human donor in good health.

The V gene is TRBV7-2, the J gene TRBJ1-1; 10 bases fit TRBD1. This CDR3 is built from 15 residues. The ends lost 5 bases at V and 10 bases at J; junction bases unmatched: 13. The germline CDR1 and CDR2 sequences are SGHTA and FQGNSA. The CDR3 loop reads CASSAQWGTGDRAFF. DNA for the CDR3: TGTGCCAGCAGCGCACAATGGGGGACAGGGGACCGAGCTTTCTTT.

The genes are TRBV6-5 and TRBJ1-4, with unresolved D. Deletions cut 2 bases from V and 4 bases from J, with 8 bases between. This CDR3 is 14 amino acids long. CDR1 and CDR2 (germline): MNHEY, SVGAGI. This CDR3 reads CASSYGGNNEKLFF. The CDR3 region has the DNA TGTGCCAGCAGTTACGGCGGTAATAATGAAAAACTGTTTTTT.

The rearrangement uses TRBV19 and TRBJ2-1; a possible D gene is TRBD2 (6 bases). From germline, CDR1 is LNHDA and CDR2 SQIVND (reference sequence). V was trimmed by 7 bases and J by 0 bases, leaving 13 bases between them. This CDR3 region has 15 residues. CDR3 bases: TGTGCCAGTAACCTTCGGGGGAACTCCTACAATGAGCAGTTCTTC. Protein product: CASNLRGNSYNEQFF. The full variable domain, rest sourced from reference TRBV19 and TRBJ2-1, is DGGITQSPKYLFRKEGQNVTLSCEQNLNHDAMYWYRQDPGQGLRLIYYSQIVNDFQKGDIAEGYSVSREKKESFPLTVTSAQKNPTAFYLCASNLRGNSYNEQFFGPGTRLTVL.

The rearrangement links TRBV7-9 to TRBJ2-3; TRBD2 might be the D (5 bases). This CDR3 is 17 amino acids long. Trimming removed 5 bases from V and 2 bases from J, with 20 bases in between. Germline CDR1 SEHNR, CDR2 FQNEAQ (reference sequence). CDR3 DNA: TGTGCCAGCAGCCCGGGAATACCCAAGTTAGTCACAGATACGCAGTATTTT. It is translated as CASSPGIPKLVTDTQYF. The entire variable domain, with the rest obtained from reference TRBV7-9 and TRBJ2-3, is as follows: DTGVSQNPRHKITKRGQNVTFRCDPISEHNRLYWYRQTLGQGPEFLTYFQNEAQLEKSRLLSDRFSAERPKGSFSTLEIQRTEQGDSAMYLCASSPGIPKLVTDTQYFGPGTRLTVL.

The CDR3 coding sequence is TGTGCCAGCAGTAGGACAGAGTCCTACGAGCAGTACTTC. It encodes CASSRTESYEQYF. The chain links TRBV6-1 to TRBJ2-7, with TRBD1 as a possible D gene (6 bases). This CDR3 comprises 13 residues. The V end was cut by 5 bases, the J end by 1 base, with 9 bases between. Germline CDR1 reads MNHNS; CDR2 reads SASEGT.

This chain uses TRBV15 with TRBJ1-2; 7 nucleotides agree with TRBD1. CDR1 is LNHNV, CDR2 YYDKDF, per germline (reference sequence). The CDR3 sequence is 17 residues long. Trimming removed 0 bases from V and 5 bases from J; junction bases left unmatched: 12. DNA of the CDR3: TGTGCCACCAGCAGAGATCCCCTACCTCCGGGACAGTATGGCTACACCTTC. Translating it yields CATSRDPLPPGQYGYTF.

The chain is built from TRBV6-5 and TRBJ1-2; no clear D. This CDR3 is 14 amino acids long. V shed 7 bases and J shed 2 bases, with 14 bases lying between them. Germline CDR1 is MNHEY and CDR2 is SVGAGI. For the CDR3, the DNA is TGTGCCAGCACCCGACGGGCCGCCAACTATGGCTACACCTTC. As protein: CASTRRAANYGYTF.

With regard to this clone: One end of the junction varies from germline; a read error may be responsible. The chain is built from TRBV5-1 and TRBJ1-1; D possibly corresponds to TRBD1 (5 bases). Germline V CDR1 and CDR2: SGHRS, YFSETQ. This CDR3 comprises 13 residues. CDR3 protein: CASSFGGNPEAFF. The CDR3 DNA sequence: TGCGCCAGCAGCTTCGGGGGGAACCCTGAAGCTTTCTTT.

The chain combines TRBV5-1 with TRBJ1-1; D not resolved. Germline CDR1 is SGHRS and CDR2 is YFSETQ. There are 14 residues in the CDR3. Trimming pared 4 bases from V and 0 bases from J, leaving 10 bases between. CDR3 region: CASSVTVLNTEAFF. Here the CDR3 DNA reads TGCGCCAGCAGCGTCACAGTGCTGAACACTGAAGCTTTCTTT.

This chain connects TRBV11-3 to TRBJ2-1; TRBD1 or TRBD2 may be the D gene (5 bases each). The CDR3 loop spans 14 amino acids. The V gene lost 5 bases and the J gene lost 1 base, with 9 bases spanning the gap. Germline V gene data show CDR1 as SGHNT and CDR2 as YENEEA. DNA for the CDR3: TGTGCCAGCAGCCGGGACGCGTCCTACAATGAGCAGTTCTTC. Its translation: CASSRDASYNEQFF.

The V call is TRBV11-3, the J call TRBJ2-1, with D possibly called TRBD1 or TRBD2 (5 bases each). The germline gives CDR1 SGHNT, CDR2 YENEEA. Trimming cost V 1 base and J 3 bases, with 13 bases left between them. The CDR3 loop spans 16 amino acids. CDR3 DNA sequence: TGTGCCAGCAGCTTAGCTGGAGCGGACATCTACAATGAGCAGTTCTTC. Residues: CASSLAGADIYNEQFF.

The chain recombines TRBV5-1 with TRBJ1-2; 9 nucleotides line up with TRBD1. Germline trimming cut 1 base from V and 5 bases from J; bases unmatched to any gene: 3. CDR3 length: 14 amino acids. Germline CDR1 and CDR2: SGHRS and YFSETQ. CDR3 nucleotide sequence: TGCGCCAGCAGCTTGATGGGACAGGGATATGGCTACACCTTC. It codes for CASSLMGQGYGYTF.

The chain uses TRBV27 and TRBJ2-3; 11 nucleotides agree with TRBD2. This CDR3 is 16 amino acids long. With V trimmed by 5 bases and J by 6 bases, 10 bases remained unmatched. Per germline, CDR1 MNHEY and CDR2 SMNVEV (reference sequence). CDR3 region: CASSIPLAGVADTQYF. In nucleotides, the CDR3 is TGTGCCAGCAGTATCCCACTAGCGGGAGTAGCCGATACGCAGTATTTT.

The rearrangement joins TRBV30 to TRBJ2-2; D gene uncertain. From germline, CDR1 is GTSNPN and CDR2 SVGIG (reference sequence). The CDR3 has 13 amino acids. CDR3 sequence (DNA): TGTGCTTCCGGGCCCCTGAACACCGGGGAGCTGTTTTTT. Encoded protein: CASGPLNTGELFF. The complete variable domain, with remaining parts taken from reference TRBV30 and TRBJ2-2, reads SQTIHQWPATLVQPVGSPLSLECTVEGTSNPNLYWYRQAAGRGLQLLFYSVGIGQISSEVPQNLSASRPQDRQFILSSKKLLLSDSGFYLCASGPLNTGELFFGEGSRLTVL.

V and J are TRBV18 and TRBJ1-1; maybe TRBD1 (5 bases). This CDR3 has 15 residues. V lost 4 bases to trimming and J lost 2 bases, with 14 bases between them. Germline V CDR1 and CDR2: KGHSH, LQKENI. CDR3 amino acids: CASSLGADSNTEAFF. The CDR3, as DNA: TGTGCCAGCTCACTAGGGGCAGACTCCAACACTGAAGCTTTCTTT.

This chain joins TRBV11-2 and TRBJ2-1, with D possibly TRBD1 on 6 matching bases. This CDR3 is built from 16 residues. Trimming stripped 5 bases from V and 0 bases from J, with 14 bases between. Germline values: CDR1 SGHAT, CDR2 FQNNGV. As DNA, the CDR3 is TGTGCCAGCAGCCCCCACACAGGGAGCTCCTACAATGAGCAGTTCTTC. It translates to CASSPHTGSSYNEQFF. Complete variable domain (other parts from reference TRBV11-2 and TRBJ2-1): EAGVAQSPRYKIIEKRQSVAFWCNPISGHATLYWYQQILGQGPKLLIQFQNNGVVDDSQLPKDRFSAERLKGVDSTLKIQPAKLEDSAVYLCASSPHTGSSYNEQFFGPGTRLTVL.

V and J are TRBV6-1 and TRBJ2-1; 11 nucleotides line up with TRBD2. From germline, CDR1 is MNHNS and CDR2 SASEGT. CDR3 size: 15 residues. The ends lost 5 bases at V and 6 bases at J; junction bases unmatched: 6. The CDR3 sequence: CASSQLAGVPNEQFF. CDR3 sequence (DNA): TGTGCCAGCAGTCAACTAGCGGGAGTCCCCAATGAGCAGTTCTTC.

The chain uses TRBV7-3 and TRBJ2-3; D gene unclear. Germline assignment: CDR1 SGHTA and CDR2 FQGTGA. CDR3 size: 14 residues. V was pared by 0 bases and J by 2 bases, with 6 bases between. CDR3 nucleotides: TGTGCCAGCAGCTTAACGACGACCACAGATACGCAGTATTTT. Its protein product is CASSLTTTTDTQYF.